This is a list of T cell receptor beta chains from one sample in a study of human T cells and chemical hapten exposure. TCRdb used MiXCR to reprocess the RACE reads, holding one entry per CDR3 protein. The data hold over 150,000 distinct CDR3 sequences, with 25% to 35% observed a single time. This sample comprised whole blood, obtained in connection with sensitization to the hapten diphenylcyclopropenone (DPC). These receptors all come from a woman aged 18-30 years with alopecia areata. Some clones in this sample may be carry-over from other donors' samples. Both conserved end residues are part of each CDR3. Each record gives: J gene, clone size, D gene, V gene, CDR3 DNA, CDR3 protein. A D gene is named only where the DNA matches it firmly. The size field is filled for only some rows; it gives once, few, many or a size class.

J gene: TRBJ1-5
clone size: NA
D gene: NA
V gene: TRBV28
CDR3 DNA: TGTGCCAGCAGTTCGACAGAGTTTTATCAGCCCCAGCATTTT
CDR3 protein: CASSSTEFYQPQHF

J gene: TRBJ2-1
clone size: NA
D gene: NA
V gene: TRBV5-1
CDR3 DNA: TGCGCCAGCAGCTTGTTTGGGAATGAGCAGTTCTTC
CDR3 protein: CASSLFGNEQFF

J gene: TRBJ1-2
clone size: NA
D gene: NA
V gene: TRBV29-1
CDR3 DNA: TGCAGCGTTTCAAGGGGGAGGTATGGCTACACCTTC
CDR3 protein: CSVSRGRYGYTF

J gene: TRBJ1-1
clone size: few
D gene: NA
V gene: TRBV5-1
CDR3 DNA: TGCGCCAGCAGCTTGTTAGCAGATTTGAACACTGAAGCTTTCTTT
CDR3 protein: CASSLLADLNTEAFF

J gene: TRBJ2-1
clone size: NA
D gene: TRBD2
V gene: TRBV5-1
CDR3 DNA: TGCGCCAGCAGCCCGGGACTAGCGGGAGCAGAGGAGCAGTTCTTC
CDR3 protein: CASSPGLAGAEEQFF

J gene: TRBJ1-2
clone size: NA
D gene: TRBD1
V gene: TRBV6-5
CDR3 DNA: TGTGCCAGCAGTTCTTCCGGGACAGACTATGGCTACACCTTC
CDR3 protein: CASSSSGTDYGYTF

J gene: TRBJ2-2
clone size: NA
D gene: TRBD1
V gene: TRBV15
CDR3 DNA: TGTGCCACCAGCAGGACAGGGGATGGCGGGGAGCTGTTTTTT
CDR3 protein: CATSRTGDGGELFF

J gene: TRBJ2-7
clone size: few
D gene: TRBD2
V gene: TRBV5-4
CDR3 DNA: TGTGCCAGCAGCTGGGGACTAGCGGGGCCCTACGAGCAGTACTTC
CDR3 protein: CASSWGLAGPYEQYF

J gene: TRBJ2-7
clone size: few
D gene: NA
V gene: TRBV5-1
CDR3 DNA: TGCGCCAGCAGCCCGGACTATTTCGAGCAGTACTTC
CDR3 protein: CASSPDYFEQYF

J gene: TRBJ2-3
clone size: many
D gene: TRBD1
V gene: TRBV3-1
CDR3 DNA: TGTGCCAGCAGCCCCGGGACAGGGCCGTCAGATACGCAGTATTTT
CDR3 protein: CASSPGTGPSDTQYF